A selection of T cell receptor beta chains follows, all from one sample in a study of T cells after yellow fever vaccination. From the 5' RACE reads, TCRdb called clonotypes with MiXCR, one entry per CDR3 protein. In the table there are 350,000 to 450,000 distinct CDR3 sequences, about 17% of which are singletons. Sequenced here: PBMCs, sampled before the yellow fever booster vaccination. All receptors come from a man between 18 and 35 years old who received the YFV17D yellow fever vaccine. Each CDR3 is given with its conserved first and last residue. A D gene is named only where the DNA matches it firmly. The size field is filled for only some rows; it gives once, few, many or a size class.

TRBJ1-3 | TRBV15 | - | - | CATSTDRFTGNTIYF | TGTGCCACCAGCACAGACAGGTTCACTGGAAACACCATATATTTT
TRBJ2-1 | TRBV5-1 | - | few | CASSLDGYSGEQFF | TGCGCCAGCAGCTTGGATGGGTACAGCGGGGAGCAGTTCTTC
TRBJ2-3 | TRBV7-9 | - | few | CASSLAPSESTDTQYF | TGTGCCAGCAGCTTAGCTCCTAGCGAGAGCACAGATACGCAGTATTTT
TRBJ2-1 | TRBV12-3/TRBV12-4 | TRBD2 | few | CASRPSGGPLSSYNEQFF | TGTGCCAGCAGGCCTAGCGGGGGACCCCTAAGCTCCTACAATGAGCAGTTCTTC
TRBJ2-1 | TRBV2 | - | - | CASSELTTYNEQFF | TGTGCCAGCAGTGAACTCACGACCTACAATGAGCAGTTCTTC
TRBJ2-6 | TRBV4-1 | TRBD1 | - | CASSQYRQGVITGANVLTF | TGCGCCAGCAGCCAATACCGACAGGGGGTTATCACTGGGGCCAACGTCCTGACTTTC
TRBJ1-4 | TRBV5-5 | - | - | CASSIYDPEKLFF | TGTGCCAGCAGCATCTATGACCCGGAAAAACTGTTTTTT
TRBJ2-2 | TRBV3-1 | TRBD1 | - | CASSQGFPTGAGELFF | TGTGCCAGCAGCCAAGGTTTCCCGACAGGGGCCGGGGAGCTGTTTTTT
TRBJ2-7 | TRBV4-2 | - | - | CASSQEGDLRYEQYF | TGTGCCAGCAGCCAAGAGGGGGATCTACGCTACGAGCAGTACTTC
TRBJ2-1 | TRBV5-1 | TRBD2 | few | CASSGGGFSYNEQFF | TGCGCCAGCTCGGGCGGGGGGTTCTCCTACAATGAGCAGTTCTTC
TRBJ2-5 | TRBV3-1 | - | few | CASSFRGKKTQYF | TGTGCCAGCAGCTTCCGGGGTAAAAAGACCCAGTACTTC
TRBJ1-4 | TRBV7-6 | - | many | CASSDADSLNEKLFF | TGTGCCAGCAGCGACGCGGACAGCCTTAATGAAAAACTGTTTTTT
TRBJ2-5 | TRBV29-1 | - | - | CSVDRAQSGGETQYF | TGCAGCGTTGACCGGGCTCAGTCTGGAGGGGAGACCCAGTACTTC
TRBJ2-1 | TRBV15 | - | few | CATSRSGYANEQFF | TGTGCCACCAGCAGATCCGGCTATGCGAATGAGCAGTTCTTC
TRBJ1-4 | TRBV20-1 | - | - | CSVSDSNEKLFF | TGCAGTGTTTCGGACTCTAATGAAAAACTGTTTTTT
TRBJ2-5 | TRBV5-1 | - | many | CASSLGVDQETQYF | TGCGCCAGCAGCTTGGGAGTCGACCAAGAGACCCAGTACTTC
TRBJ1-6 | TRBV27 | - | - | CASSLSLGPNSPLHF | TGTGCCAGCAGTTTATCCCTGGGGCCTAATTCACCCCTCCACTTT
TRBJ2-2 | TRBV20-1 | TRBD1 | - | CSARNRGTGELFF | TGCAGTGCTAGGAACAGGGGAACCGGGGAGCTGTTTTTT
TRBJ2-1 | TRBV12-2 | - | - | CARGRRLPGLARNEQFF | TGTGCAAGGGGGCGTAGGCTCCCGGGACTAGCGAGGAATGAGCAGTTCTTC
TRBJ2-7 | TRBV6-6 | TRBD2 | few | CASSSPSGYEQYF | TGTGCCAGCAGTTCTCCTAGCGGGTACGAGCAGTACTTC
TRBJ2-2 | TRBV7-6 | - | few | CASSFRQPMLQTGELFF | TGTGCCAGCAGCTTTCGCCAGCCAATGCTGCAAACCGGGGAGCTGTTTTTT
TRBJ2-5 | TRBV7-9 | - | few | CASSFITGQWWETQYF | TGTGCCAGCAGCTTCATTACGGGCCAGTGGTGGGAGACCCAGTACTTC
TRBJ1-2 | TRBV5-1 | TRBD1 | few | CASSSPRGDRGHTNYGYTF | TGCGCCAGCAGCTCCCCAAGAGGGGACAGGGGCCATACTAACTATGGCTACACCTTC
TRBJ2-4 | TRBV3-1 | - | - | CASSLSGGKNIQYF | TGTGCCAGCAGCCTGTCGGGCGGCAAAAACATTCAGTACTTC
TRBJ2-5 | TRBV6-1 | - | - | CASGAPGGQETQYF | TGTGCCAGCGGGGCCCCCGGGGGTCAAGAGACCCAGTACTTC
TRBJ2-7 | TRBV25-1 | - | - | CASSERVSSYEQYF | TGTGCCAGCAGTGAACGGGTGAGCTCCTACGAGCAGTACTTC
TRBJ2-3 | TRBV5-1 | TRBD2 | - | CASSSSGDSTDTQYF | TGCGCCAGCAGCTCGAGCGGGGATAGCACAGATACGCAGTATTTT
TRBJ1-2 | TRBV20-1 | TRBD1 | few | CSARGGYGYTF | TGCAGTGCCAGGGGGGGCTATGGCTACACCTTC
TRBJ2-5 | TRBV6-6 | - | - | CASSFSFGQQETQYF | TGTGCCAGCAGTTTCTCCTTTGGACAGCAAGAGACCCAGTACTTC
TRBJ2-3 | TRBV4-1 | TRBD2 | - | CASSQDGLAGGSDF | TGCGCCAGCAGCCAAGATGGGCTAGCGGGGGGCTCGGATTTT
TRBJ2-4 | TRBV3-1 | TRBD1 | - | CASIQGPKLAKNIQYF | TGTGCCAGCATACAGGGGCCCAAGCTAGCCAAAAACATTCAGTACTTC
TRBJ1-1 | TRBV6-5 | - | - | CASTRGRSGNTEAFF | TGTGCCAGCACCCGGGGCCGCTCAGGGAACACTGAAGCTTTCTTT
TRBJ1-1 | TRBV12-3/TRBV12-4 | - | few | CASGSGTEAFF | TGTGCCAGCGGGTCAGGGACTGAAGCTTTCTTT
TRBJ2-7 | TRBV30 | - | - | CASTPPGEQYF | TGTGCCTCCACTCCTCCTGGGGAGCAGTACTTC
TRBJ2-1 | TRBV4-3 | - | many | CASSPGDAVYNEQFF | TGCGCCAGCAGTCCAGGGGACGCGGTCTACAATGAGCAGTTCTTC